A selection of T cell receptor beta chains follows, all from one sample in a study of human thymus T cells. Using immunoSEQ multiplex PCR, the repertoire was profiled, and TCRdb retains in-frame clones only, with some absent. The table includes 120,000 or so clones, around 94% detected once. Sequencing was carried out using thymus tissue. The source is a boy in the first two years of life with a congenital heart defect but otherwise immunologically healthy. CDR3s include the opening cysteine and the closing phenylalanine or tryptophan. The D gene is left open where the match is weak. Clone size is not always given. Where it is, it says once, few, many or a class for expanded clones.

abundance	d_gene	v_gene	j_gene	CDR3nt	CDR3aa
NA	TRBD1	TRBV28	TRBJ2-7	TGTGCCAGCAGCCAACAGGGGGAACCCTACGAGCAGTACTTC	CASSQQGEPYEQYF
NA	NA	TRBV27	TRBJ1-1	TGTGCCAGCAGTTCGACCGGCTGGAACACTGAAGCTTTCTTT	CASSSTGWNTEAFF
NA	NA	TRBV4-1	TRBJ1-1	TGCGCCAGCAGCCACCGAAAGGCCGTGAGAGGCACTGAAGCTTTCTTT	CASSHRKAVRGTEAFF
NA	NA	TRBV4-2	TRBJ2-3	TGTGCCAGCAGCCAAGTTCGGACGGGGGACGACACAGATACGCAGTATTTT	CASSQVRTGDDTDTQYF
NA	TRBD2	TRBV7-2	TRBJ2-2	TGTGCCAGCAGCTTATCGGGGGGGCCTTTGAACACCGGGGAGCTGTTTTTT	CASSLSGGPLNTGELFF
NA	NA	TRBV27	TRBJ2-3	TGTGCCATAAGACAATGGCGAGGAGATACGCAGTATTTT	CAIRQWRGDTQYF
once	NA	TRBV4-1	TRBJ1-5	TGCGCCAGCAGCCAAGGTAGGGTCTATAGCAATCAGCCCCAGCATTTT	CASSQGRVYSNQPQHF
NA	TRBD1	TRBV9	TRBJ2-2	TGTGCCAGCAGCGTAGTAGGAGGTTCAGGACAGGGGTTCACCGGGGAGCTGTTTTTT	CASSVVGGSGQGFTGELFF
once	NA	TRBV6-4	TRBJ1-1	TGTGCCAGCAGTTATCCGGGACACCGGTTGGGGACTGAAGCTTTCTTT	CASSYPGHRLGTEAFF
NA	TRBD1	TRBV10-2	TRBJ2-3	TGCGCCAGCAGCACTTCCGGGACAGGGACTGATACGCAGTATTTT	CASSTSGTGTDTQYF
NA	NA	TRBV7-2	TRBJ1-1	TGTGCCAGCACCAAAGGGGGGGCGAACACTGAAGCTTTCTTT	CASTKGGANTEAFF
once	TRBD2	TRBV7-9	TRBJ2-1	TGTGCCAGCAGTGGGGTAAAGCGGGGGTACAATGAGCAGTTCTTC	CASSGVKRGYNEQFF
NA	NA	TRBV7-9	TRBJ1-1	TGTGCCAGCACCCCCTGGGGGAACACTGAAGCTTTCTTT	CASTPWGNTEAFF
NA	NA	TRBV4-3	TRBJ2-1	TGCGCCAGCAGCCATAAGCCGGTAAATGAGCAGTTCTTC	CASSHKPVNEQFF
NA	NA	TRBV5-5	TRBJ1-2	TGTGCCAGCAGCTTGACCGGGGCAAAGAACTATGGCTACACCTTC	CASSLTGAKNYGYTF
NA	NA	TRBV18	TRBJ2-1	TGTGCCAGCTCACTTCGGGGCAGATACAATGAGCAGTTCTTC	CASSLRGRYNEQFF
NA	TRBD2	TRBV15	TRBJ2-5	TGTGCCACCAGCAGAGCAGGTAGCGGGGGACTAGGAGAGACCCAGTACTTC	CATSRAGSGGLGETQYF
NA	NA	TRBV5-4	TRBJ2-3	TGTGCCAGCAGCCCTCGGGTCGGGGGCACAGATACGCAGTATTTT	CASSPRVGGTDTQYF
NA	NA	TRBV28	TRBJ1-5	TGTGCCAGCAGCCCGGGGGTCCGGGGAGGTCAGCCCCAGCATTTT	CASSPGVRGGQPQHF
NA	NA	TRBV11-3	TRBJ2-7	TGTGCCAGCAGCAGAGGGAGGGACAGGCCATCCTACGAGCAGTACTTC	CASSRGRDRPSYEQYF
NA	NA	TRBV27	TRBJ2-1	TGTGCCAGCGGGACCCACAGGGTTCAGTTCTTC	CASGTHRVQFF
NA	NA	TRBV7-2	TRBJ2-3	TGTGCCAGCAGCTCGCCCTGGGTTACGCAGTATTTT	CASSSPWVTQYF
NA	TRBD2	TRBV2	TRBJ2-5	TGTGCCAGCAGTGGGGAGGGGCCGTTGGAGACCCAGTACTTC	CASSGEGPLETQYF
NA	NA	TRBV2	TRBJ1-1	TGTGCCAGCAGACACAGGGTAGCTGAAGCTTTCTTT	CASRHRVAEAFF
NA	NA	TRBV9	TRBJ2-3	TGTGCCAGCAGCGGAGACAAAGGCAACACAGATACGCAGTATTTT	CASSGDKGNTDTQYF
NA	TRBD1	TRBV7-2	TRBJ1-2	TGTGCCAGCCGCTTAGGGGCGGGACAGGGGGCAGGAAACTATGGCTACACCTTC	CASRLGAGQGAGNYGYTF
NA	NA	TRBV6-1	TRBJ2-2	TGTGCCAGCAGTTGGGGAGCTCCCACCGGGGAGCTGTTTTTT	CASSWGAPTGELFF
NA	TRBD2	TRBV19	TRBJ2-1	TGTGCCAGTAGTTCAACTAGCGGGGAAGCCTATGAGCAGTTCTTC	CASSSTSGEAYEQFF
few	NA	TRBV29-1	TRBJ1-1	TGCAGCGTTGAAGAGGGGGGAACTGAAGCTTTCTTT	CSVEEGGTEAFF
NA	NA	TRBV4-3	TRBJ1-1	TGCGCCAGCAGCCCTACCACCCCCTGGACAGTCATGAACACTGAAGCTTTCTTT	CASSPTTPWTVMNTEAFF
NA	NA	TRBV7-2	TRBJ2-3	TGTGCCAGCAGCTCCGGTCGGGGCAGCACAGATACGCAGTATTTT	CASSSGRGSTDTQYF
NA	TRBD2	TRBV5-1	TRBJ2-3	TGCGCCAGCAGCTCCAAGCGGGGGCCTGGCGCAGATACGCAGTATTTT	CASSSKRGPGADTQYF
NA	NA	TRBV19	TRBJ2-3	TGTGCCAGTAGTATAGGTCGTCGGGTCAGCACAGATACGCAGTATTTT	CASSIGRRVSTDTQYF
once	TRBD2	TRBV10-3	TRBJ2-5	TGTGCCACTGCCACTAGCGGGGGTAAAGAGACCCAGTACTTC	CATATSGGKETQYF
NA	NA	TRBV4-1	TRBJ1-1	TGCGCCAGCAGCAGGGACGAGGGTGAAGCTTTCTTT	CASSRDEGEAFF
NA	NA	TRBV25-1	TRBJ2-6	TGTGCCAGCACCGCTAATCTTGGGGGGTCTGGGGCCAACGTCCTGACTTTC	CASTANLGGSGANVLTF
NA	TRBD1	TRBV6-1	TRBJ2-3	TGTGCCAGCAGTGAACGACAGGGGACCGAATTCACAGATACGCAGTATTTT	CASSERQGTEFTDTQYF
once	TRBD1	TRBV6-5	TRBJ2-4	TGTGCCAGCAGTTCAAGGACAGGGGTGGACAAAAACATTCAGTACTTC	CASSSRTGVDKNIQYF
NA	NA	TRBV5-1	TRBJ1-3	TGCGCCAGCAGCCCCCTCTCCTCGTTCTCTGGAAACACCATATATTTT	CASSPLSSFSGNTIYF
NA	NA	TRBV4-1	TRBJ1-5	TGCGCCAGCAGCCAAGGTAGGGGGGGCAGGGTGAGCAATCAGCCCCAGCATTTT	CASSQGRGGRVSNQPQHF
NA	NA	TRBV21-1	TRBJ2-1	TGTGCCAGCAGCAAAGGCCTCAGGGTCTCGGATTACAATGAGCAGTTCTTC	CASSKGLRVSDYNEQFF
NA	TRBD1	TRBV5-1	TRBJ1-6	TGCGCCAGCAGCGTGGGACAGAGCTCCTATAATTCACCCCTCCACTTT	CASSVGQSSYNSPLHF
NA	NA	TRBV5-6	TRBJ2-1	TGTGCCAGCAGCCCTATCGGTAACAATGAGCAGTTCTTC	CASSPIGNNEQFF
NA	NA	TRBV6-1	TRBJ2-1	TGTGCCAGCAGTGAAGTTTCCCTGTCCTACAATGAGCAGTTCTTC	CASSEVSLSYNEQFF
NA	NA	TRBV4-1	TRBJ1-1	TGCGCCAGCAGCCAAGATTCCGACAGTGGCACTGAAGCTTTCTTT	CASSQDSDSGTEAFF
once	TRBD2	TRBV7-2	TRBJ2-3	TGTGCCAGCAGCTTGATAGCGGGGCCCTGGGATACGCAGTATTTT	CASSLIAGPWDTQYF
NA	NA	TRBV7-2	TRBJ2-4	TGTGCCAGCAGCTTAGCGGGACGGCCAAAGAGGAAACAAAACATTCAGTACTTC	CASSLAGRPKRKQNIQYF
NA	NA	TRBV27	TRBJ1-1	TGTGCCAGCAGTTGGACTGAAGCTTTCTTT	CASSWTEAFF
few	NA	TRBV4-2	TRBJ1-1	TGTGCCAGCAGCCAAGATCCAAGGGATCCTTTCTTT	CASSQDPRDPFF
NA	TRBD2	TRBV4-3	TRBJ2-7	TGCGCCAGCAGCCAATTGGTAGCGGGGGGCTACGAGCAGTACTTC	CASSQLVAGGYEQYF
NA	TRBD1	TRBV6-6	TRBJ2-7	TGTGCCAGCACCCTTCAGGGGGCGCGGTCCTACGAGCAGTACTTC	CASTLQGARSYEQYF
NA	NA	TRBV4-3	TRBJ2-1	TGCGCCAGCAGCCAAGGGGGAGGCTCCTACAATGAGCAGTTCTTC	CASSQGGGSYNEQFF
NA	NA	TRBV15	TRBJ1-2	TGTGCCACCAGCAGAGCCCCAAGGGGGACCTACAGTCGGAGGGTAAATGGCTACACCTTC	CATSRAPRGTYSRRVNGYTF
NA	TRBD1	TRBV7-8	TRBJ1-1	TGTGCCAGCAGCTCGGGGACAGCAAAGATGAACACTGAAGCTTTCTTT	CASSSGTAKMNTEAFF
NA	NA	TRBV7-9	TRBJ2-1	TGTGCCAGCAGCTTAGTAGTAGGGAGAGACTCCTACAATGAGCAGTTCTTC	CASSLVVGRDSYNEQFF
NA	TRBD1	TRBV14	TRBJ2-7	TGTGCCAGCAGCCAAGGGACTTTAGGGACAGGCGAATACTCCTACGAGCAGTACTTC	CASSQGTLGTGEYSYEQYF
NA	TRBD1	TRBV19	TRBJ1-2	TGTGCCAGTAATCACAGGGGACCCTATGGCTACACCTTC	CASNHRGPYGYTF
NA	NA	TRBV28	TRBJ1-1	TGTGCCAGCAGCACAGGACAGTCGGTGAACACTGAAGCTTTCTTT	CASSTGQSVNTEAFF
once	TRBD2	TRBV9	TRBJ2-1	TGTGCCAGCAGCGTATCCGGGGGGGCCTCCTACAATGAGCAGTTCTTC	CASSVSGGASYNEQFF